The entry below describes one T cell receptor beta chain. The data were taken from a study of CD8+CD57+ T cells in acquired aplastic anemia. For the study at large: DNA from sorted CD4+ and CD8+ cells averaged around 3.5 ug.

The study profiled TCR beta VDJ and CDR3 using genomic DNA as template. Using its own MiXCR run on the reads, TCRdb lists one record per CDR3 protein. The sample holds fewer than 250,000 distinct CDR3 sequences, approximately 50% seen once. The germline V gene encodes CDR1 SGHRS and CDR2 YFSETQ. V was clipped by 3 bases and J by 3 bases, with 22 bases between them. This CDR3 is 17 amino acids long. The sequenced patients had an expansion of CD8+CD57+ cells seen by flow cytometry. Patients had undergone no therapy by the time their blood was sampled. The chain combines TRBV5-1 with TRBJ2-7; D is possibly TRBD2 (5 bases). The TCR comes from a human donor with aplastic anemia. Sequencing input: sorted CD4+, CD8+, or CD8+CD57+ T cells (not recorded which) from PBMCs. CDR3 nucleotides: TGCGCCAGCAGCTCGGACGGACGGGCGGGCTATTACTACGAGCAGTACTTC. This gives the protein CASSSDGRAGYYYEQYF. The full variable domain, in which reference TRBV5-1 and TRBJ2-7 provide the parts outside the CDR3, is KAGVTQTPRYLIKTRGQQVTLSCSPISGHRSVSWYQQTPGQGLQFLFEYFSETQRNKGNFPGRFSGRQFSNSRSEMNVSTLELGDSALYLCASSSDGRAGYYYEQYFGPGTRLTVT.